The next 30 T cell receptor beta chains were all read from a single sample in a study of T cells in women clearing cervical HPV infection. The protocol was immunoSEQ multiplex PCR, while the TCRdb copy is restricted to in-frame clones and leaves out a portion. Recorded for this sample: around 30,000 clones. Sequencing was done on a sample of blood buffy coat. These receptors all stem from a woman between 18 and 69 years old with a cervical HPV16 infection that either progressed to CIN3+ or cleared (not recorded which).

As regards this clone: The CDR3 end lies 3 residues beyond the end of the read and is filled in from the germline J gene. This sequence joins TRBV10-1 and TRBJ2-7; D could derive from TRBD1 or TRBD2 (6 bases each). Trimming cost V 2 bases and J 0 bases, with 11 bases left between them. Looked up from germline, CDR1 is WNHNN and CDR2 is SYGVQD (reference sequence). The CDR3 extends over 15 amino acids. Partial CDR3 DNA: TGCGCCAGCAGTGAGAGCAGGGGAGGCTCCTACGAG. Its translation is CASSESRGGSYE. The whole CDR3 protein is CASSESRGGSYEQYF.

On this clone itself: The observed sequence ends 3 residues before the CDR3 terminus, with the missing tail filled in from the germline J gene. The genes are TRBV7-8 and TRBJ2-5; 15 nucleotides agree with TRBD2. Germline assignment: CDR1 SGHVS and CDR2 FQNEAQ. The CDR3 is 17 amino acids. CDR3 region: CASSLAGTSGRTDTQYF. Partial CDR3 DNA: TGTGCCAGCAGCTTAGCGGGGACTAGCGGGAGGACAGATACC.

In regard to this clone: With the read ending 3 residues before the CDR3 end, the germline J gene is used to fill in that end. The chain is built from TRBV6-2 or TRBV6-3 and TRBJ2-1; TRBD1 matches at 8 bases. This CDR3 is built from 17 residues. After removal of 6 bases from V and 9 bases from J, the junction contained 19 bases not matched to a gene. CDR1 and CDR2 from the germline V gene are MNHEY and SVGEGT. The sequenced part of the CDR3 DNA is TGTGCCAGCAGCCATAGGGGACAGGCAATACCCCCGACTGAG. Encoded protein: CASSHRGQAIPPTE. The complete CDR3 sequence is CASSHRGQAIPPTEQFF.

Turning to this clone: The sequenced fragment ends 3 residues before the CDR3 boundary, so the rest is inferred from the germline J gene. This chain links TRBV20-1 with TRBJ2-3; 7 nucleotides align to TRBD1. J was trimmed by 2 bases and V by 1 base; bases with no gene match: 3. Germline V gene lookup returns CDR1 DFQATT and CDR2 SNEGSKA (reference sequence). CDR3 length: 14 amino acids. The DNA read from the CDR3 is TGCAGTGCTAGAGGACAGGGTTACACAGATACG. Amino acids: CSARGQGYTDT. The entire CDR3 protein reads CSARGQGYTDTQYF.

With regard to this clone: The germline gene is not matched at one end of the junction; a read error may be the cause. The read stops 3 residues short of the end of the CDR3; the missing end is completed from the germline J gene. This sample includes further DNA sequences coding for the same CDR3. The chain has TRBV5-4 and TRBJ1-3; a weak D match, TRBD1 (5 bases). The CDR3 consists of 12 residues. Germline V lookup: CDR1 SGHNT, CDR2 YYREEE (reference sequence). The sequenced part of the CDR3 DNA is TGTGCCAGCAGCAACACAGGAAACACG. Translating it yields CASSNTGNT. The CDR3 reads in full as CASSNTGNTIYF.

About this clone: Read sequence stops 3 residues before the CDR3 end, and the germline J gene provides the missing end. The chain links TRBV19 to TRBJ2-7, with TRBD1 identical over 7 bases. V lost 6 bases, J lost 2 bases, and 10 bases stayed unmatched. The CDR3 is 15 residues long. Per germline, CDR1 LNHDA and CDR2 SQIVND (reference sequence). CDR3 in amino acids: CASSQTGLFTYEQYF. CDR3 bases read: TGTGCCAGTAGCCAGACAGGGCTCTTTACCTACGAG.

With respect to this clone: The CDR3 end lies 3 residues beyond the end of the read and is filled in from the germline J gene. Other DNA sequences in the same sample also yield this CDR3. The chain links TRBV10-3 to TRBJ1-2, with D perhaps matching TRBD1 (6 bases). With 4 bases removed from V and 4 bases from J, the gap between germline ends came to 16 bases. This CDR3 comprises 15 residues. The germline V gene has CDR1 ENHRY and CDR2 SYGVKD. The CDR3 sequence: CAISGGQGGSYGYTF. The CDR3 bases that were read are TGTGCCATCAGTGGGGGGCAGGGTGGTAGCTATGGC.

A word on this clone: With the read ending 3 residues before the CDR3 end, the germline J gene is used to fill in that end. The chain carries TRBV7-9 and TRBJ1-2; 7 bases line up with TRBD1. Germline assignment: CDR1 SEHNR and CDR2 FQNEAQ (reference sequence). The CDR3 loop spans 14 amino acids. This chain's CDR3 is CASSSLDRANIYTF. The part of the CDR3 DNA that was read is TGTGCCAGCAGCTCATTAGACAGGGCCAACATC.

As concerns this clone: Coverage ceases 3 residues before the CDR3 finishes, and the germline J gene fills in the end. V and J are TRBV20-1 and TRBJ2-2, with TRBD2 as a possible D gene (6 bases). The CDR3 length is 16 residues. Germline V lookup: CDR1 DFQATT, CDR2 SNEGSKA (reference sequence). Trimming stripped 2 bases from V and 1 base from J, with 14 bases between. CDR3 sequence: CSARRGGTRNTGELFF. The DNA read from the CDR3 is TGCAGTGCTAGACGGGGAGGTACAAGGAACACCGGGGAG.

As regards this clone: The CDR3 end lies 3 residues beyond the end of the read and is filled in from the germline J gene. This chain uses TRBV28 with TRBJ2-5; the D gene is possibly TRBD1 (6 bases). This CDR3 is 16 amino acids long. CDR1 and CDR2 from the germline V gene are MDHEN and SYDVKM. Trimming took off 8 bases at V and 5 bases at J, with 24 bases between the two ends. The CDR3 loop reads CASGGGRAGSGETQYF. The DNA read from the CDR3 is TGTGCCAGCGGGGGCGGAAGAGCAGGGTCGGGGGAGACC.

As for this clone: The DNA ends 3 residues before the CDR3 does, and the rest of the CDR3 is filled in from the germline J gene. V and J are TRBV6-2 or TRBV6-3 and TRBJ2-7; 8 positions agree with TRBD2. V trimming: 4 bases; J trimming: 0 bases; junction bases outside the gene matches: 8. This CDR3 has 16 amino acids. Per germline, CDR1 MNHEY and CDR2 SVGEGT. CDR3 residues: CASSSLSGTSSYEQYF. Incomplete CDR3 DNA: TGTGCCAGCAGTTCCCTTAGCGGGACGAGCTCCTACGAG.

Turning to this clone: The DNA ends 3 residues before the CDR3 does, and the rest of the CDR3 is filled in from the germline J gene. The chain carries TRBV7-3 and TRBJ1-1; a weak D match, TRBD1 (5 bases). The CDR3 is 14 amino acids. Germline CDR1 SGHTA, CDR2 FQGTGA. The part of the CDR3 DNA that was read is TGTGCCAGCAGCCGCGGGGGGATAGGCGAACAA. It is translated as CASSRGGIGEQ. The whole CDR3 reads CASSRGGIGEQAFF.

For this clone: The read ends 3 residues early relative to the CDR3; the germline J gene fills the gap. The V call is TRBV2, the J call TRBJ2-1, with 8 bases fitting TRBD1. The CDR3 length is 13 residues. The V segment lost 8 bases and the J segment 6 bases; nucleotides outside the gene matches: 6. Germline V gene data show CDR1 as SNHLY and CDR2 as FYNNEI. The CDR3 protein is CASAGTGFNEQFF. CDR3 bases read: TGTGCCAGCGCCGGGACAGGCTTCAATGAG. The full variable domain, completed using reference TRBV2 and TRBJ2-1, is EPEVTQTPSHQVTQMGQEVILRCVPISNHLYFYWYRQILGQKVEFLVSFYNNEISEKSEIFDDQFSVERPDGSNFTLKIRSTKLEDSAMYFCASAGTGFNEQFFGPGTRLTVL.

A remark on this clone: The read gets to within 3 residues of the CDR3 end, and the germline J gene fills in the rest. This chain uses TRBV7-9 with TRBJ1-1; weak D call: TRBD1 (5 bases). The germline V gene encodes CDR1 SEHNR and CDR2 FQNEAQ (reference sequence). V was trimmed by 7 bases and J by 4 bases, leaving 19 bases between them. This CDR3 has 15 residues. The CDR3 DNA, read in part, is TGTGCCAGCACCACCAGGGCGGGGGATATCACTGAA. Its protein is CASTTRAGDITE. The whole CDR3 protein reads CASTTRAGDITEAFF.

Notes on this clone: The read terminates 3 residues before the CDR3 end, so the remaining end is supplied by the germline J gene. This sequence joins TRBV6-1 and TRBJ1-2, with D hard to call. The length of the CDR3 is 14 residues. CDR1 and CDR2 (germline): MNHNS, SASEGT. The CDR3 loop reads CASSARGPHIGYTF. The sequenced part of the CDR3 DNA is TGTGCCAGCAGTGCCCGGGGTCCGCATATCGGC.

CDR3: CASSLGFWDSQETQYF. CDR3 DNA, as far as it was read: TGTGCCAGCAGCCTTGGATTCTGGGACAGCCAAGAGACG. This sequence joins TRBV2 and TRBJ2-3; TRBD1 agrees at 7 bases. The read finishes 3 residues shy of the CDR3 end, and the germline J gene is used to complete it. Germline lookup yields CDR1 SNHLY and CDR2 FYNNEI. This CDR3 contains 16 residues.

About this clone itself: An end of the junction does not agree with germline; a read error may underlie this. The DNA ends 3 residues before the CDR3 does, and the rest of the CDR3 is filled in from the germline J gene. This rearrangement joins TRBV7-7 to TRBJ2-3, with 8 bases that match TRBD1. The CDR3 is made up of 14 amino acids. CDR1 is SSHAT, CDR2 FNYEAQ, per germline (reference sequence). The sequenced CDR3 bases are TGTGCTAGCAGCTCCAAGACAGGGGTAGAGACG. Amino acids: CASSSKTGVET. The entire CDR3 is CASSSKTGVETQYF.

Comment on this clone: The read finishes 3 residues shy of the CDR3 end, and the germline J gene is used to complete it. The rearrangement uses TRBV2 and TRBJ2-3; 9 positions agree with TRBD1. The germline V gene encodes CDR1 SNHLY and CDR2 FYNNEI. The CDR3 is 17 amino acids. The J segment lost 2 bases and the V segment lost 6 bases, leaving 12 bases of the junction unmatched. The sequenced part of the CDR3 DNA is TGTGCCAGCAGACCCAGTCCGGGACAGGGTTCCACAGATACG. Protein: CASRPSPGQGSTDT. The entire CDR3 sequence reads CASRPSPGQGSTDTQYF.

On this clone itself: The missing CDR3 end, 3 residues past where the read stops, is filled in from the germline J gene. The gene calls are TRBV7-2 and TRBJ1-2; D is possibly TRBD1 (5 bases). Germline V gene lookup returns CDR1 SGHTA and CDR2 FQGNSA. The CDR3 runs to 15 residues. Trimming pared 0 bases from V and 7 bases from J, leaving 15 bases between. CDR3 amino acids: CASSLAPGRISGYTF. Incomplete CDR3 DNA: TGTGCCAGCAGCTTAGCGCCAGGGAGGATAAGTGGC.

In the case of this clone: The read gets to within 3 residues of the CDR3 end, and the germline J gene fills in the rest. The V call is TRBV19, the J call TRBJ1-2, with D uncertain. The CDR3 runs 14 residues. In germline, CDR1 is LNHDA, CDR2 SQIVND (reference sequence). CDR3 residues: CASRYGANTDTYTF. The sequenced CDR3 bases are TGTGCCAGTAGATATGGTGCAAACACAGATACC. The full variable domain, with the rest looked up from reference TRBV19 and TRBJ1-2, is DGGITQSPKYLFRKEGQNVTLSCEQNLNHDAMYWYRQDPGQGLRLIYYSQIVNDFQKGDIAEGYSVSREKKESFPLTVTSAQKNPTAFYLCASRYGANTDTYTFGSGTRLTVV.

The CDR3 is CASCYSVETQYF. The sequenced part of the CDR3 DNA is TGTGCCAGCTGCTATAGCGTTGAGACG. The chain uses TRBV2 and TRBJ2-3; maybe TRBD2 (5 bases). The CDR3 end lies 3 residues beyond the end of the read and is filled in from the germline J gene. The CDR3 length is 12 residues. CDR1 and CDR2 from the germline V gene are SNHLY and FYNNEI. Full variable domain (rest looked up from reference TRBV2 and TRBJ2-3): EPEVTQTPSHQVTQMGQEVILRCVPISNHLYFYWYRQILGQKVEFLVSFYNNEISEKSEIFDDQFSVERPDGSNFTLKIRSTKLEDSAMYFCASCYSVETQYFGPGTRLTVL.

About this clone: The read terminates 3 residues before the CDR3 end, so the remaining end is supplied by the germline J gene. This chain uses TRBV10-3 with TRBJ1-1, with 8 bases fitting TRBD1. CDR1 is ENHRY and CDR2 is SYGVKD in the germline V gene. V lost 6 bases, J lost 4 bases, and 16 bases stayed unmatched. The CDR3 contains 17 residues. CDR3 sequence: CAISGDRGRRDGTEAFF. CDR3 bases read: TGTGCCATCAGCGGAGACAGGGGAAGACGTGACGGCACTGAA.

Worth noting for this clone: The read falls 3 residues short of the CDR3 end, and the missing part is taken from the germline J gene. This chain joins TRBV12-5 and TRBJ1-4; D might be TRBD1 (5 bases). V lost 5 bases and J 2 bases, leaving 18 bases between the germline ends. The CDR3 consists of 17 residues. Germline V lookup: CDR1 LGHNT, CDR2 FRNRAP. CDR3 DNA, as far as it was read: TGTGCTAGTGGTGGGAGGGGTCAAGGGAGCACTAATGAAAAA. This encodes CASGGRGQGSTNEK. The full CDR3 sequence reads CASGGRGQGSTNEKLFF.

With respect to this clone: With the read ending 3 residues before the CDR3 end, the germline J gene is used to fill in that end. The rearrangement joins TRBV20-1 to TRBJ2-3, with 8 nucleotides matching TRBD2. CDR1 and CDR2 from the germline V gene are DFQATT and SNEGSKA (reference sequence). With V trimmed by 6 bases and J by 0 bases, 8 bases remained unmatched. CDR3 length: 15 amino acids. CDR3 region: CSAARGGDSTDTQYF. The sequenced part of the CDR3 DNA is TGCAGTGCCGCACGGGGGGGAGATAGCACAGATACG.

Note on this clone: The sequence runs out 3 residues before the end of the CDR3; the remainder is reconstructed from the germline J gene. The chain joins TRBV2 to TRBJ1-2; D is possibly TRBD1 (5 bases). The length of the CDR3 is 17 residues. Germline loops: CDR1 SNHLY, CDR2 FYNNEI. The sequenced part of the CDR3 DNA is TGTGCCAGCAGTGAAACGACGGGACTAGTAGTCGCAGATACC. Its translation is CASSETTGLVVADT. The whole CDR3 region reads CASSETTGLVVADTYTF.

Note on this clone: Coverage ceases 3 residues before the CDR3 finishes, and the germline J gene fills in the end. V usage is TRBV28 and J usage is TRBJ2-1; TRBD2 matches at 14 bases. V was pared by 4 bases and J by 8 bases, with 13 bases of the junction left unmatched. CDR1 and CDR2 (germline): MDHEN, SYDVKM. The CDR3 runs 18 residues. Incomplete CDR3 DNA: TGTGCCAGCAGTTCAGAGAGAATGAGGACTAGCGGGAGGCATGAG. This encodes CASSSERMRTSGRHE. From start to end, the CDR3 is CASSSERMRTSGRHEQFF.

Remarks on this clone: From the germline J gene comes the end of the CDR3, since the read stops 3 residues before it. V is TRBV6-1 and J is TRBJ1-5; the D gene is possibly TRBD1 (6 bases). The CDR3 loop spans 13 amino acids. The ends were cut back, 4 bases at V and 4 bases at J, with 8 bases in the middle. Germline CDR1 reads MNHNS; CDR2 reads SASEGT. This CDR3 reads CASSGTDNQPQHF. The CDR3 DNA, read in part, is TGTGCCAGCAGTGGGACAGATAATCAGCCC.

A word on this clone: The read gets to within 3 residues of the CDR3 end, and the germline J gene fills in the rest. This rearrangement joins TRBV5-1 to TRBJ1-2; the D is unclear. Germline V gives CDR1 SGHRS, CDR2 YFSETQ. The CDR3 sequence is 13 residues long. CDR3 DNA, as far as it was read: TGCGCCAGCAGCCAATCAGGCACAGATACG. Translating it yields CASSQSGTDT. The complete CDR3 protein is CASSQSGTDTYTF.

As for this clone: The read comes to an end 3 residues before the CDR3 does, leaving the germline J gene to fill in the end. The chain joins TRBV5-5 to TRBJ2-5; 7 nucleotides match TRBD1. The junction had 5 bases not matched to a gene; V was cut back by 3 bases and J by 0 bases. CDR1 is SGHKS, CDR2 YYEKEE, per germline (reference sequence). CDR3 length: 15 residues. CDR3 sequence: CASSWDRPNQETQYF. The sequenced CDR3 bases are TGTGCCAGCAGCTGGGACAGACCCAACCAAGAGACC.

Concerning this clone: The read ends 3 residues shy of where the CDR3 ends; the end is completed using the germline J gene. The V and J genes are TRBV14 and TRBJ2-7, with a tentative D call TRBD1 (5 bases). The germline gives CDR1 SGHDN, CDR2 FVKESK. The CDR3 has 15 amino acids. Trimming cost V 4 bases and J 3 bases, with 16 bases left between them. CDR3 DNA (partial): TGTGCCAGCAGCCGGATAGGGGATCTAGGCTACGAG. Translation gives CASSRIGDLGYE. Given in full, the CDR3 is CASSRIGDLGYEQYF.